This paragraph reports one T cell receptor beta chain. These data belong to a study of T cell responses to AZD1222 COVID-19 vaccine. CDR3 size: 16 residues. In germline, CDR1 is MNHNS, CDR2 SASEGT. V lost 2 bases and J 1 base, leaving 11 bases between the germline ends. The data were produced by immunoSEQ multiplex PCR, yet TCRdb's version contains in-frame clones alone and is incomplete. The sample holds about 140,000 clones, over 85% seen once. This specimen was peripheral blood, taken on day 0 of AZD1222 vaccination. This clonotype was sampled from an adult in good health. The V gene is TRBV6-1, the J gene TRBJ2-2; perhaps D is TRBD1 or TRBD2 (5 bases each). The CDR3 reads CASSESGAENTGELFF. The CDR3 DNA sequence: TGTGCCAGCAGTGAATCCGGGGCGGAGAACACCGGGGAGCTGTTTTTT.